These T cell receptor beta chains were read from a single sample in a study of blood T cell repertoires in COVID-19. Libraries were prepared by immunoSEQ multiplex PCR; TCRdb keeps only in-frame clonotypes and omits some of them. Among about 60,000 clones, 89% were seen once, and the ten largest hold roughly an eighth. The source material was peripheral blood. The receptors originated from a woman aged 60-75 years with active COVID-19. Each CDR3 is given with its conserved first and last residue. Each record gives: D gene, V gene, J gene, clone size, CDR3 DNA, CDR3 protein. D genes are given only for firm matches. Where a row states a size, it is once, few, many or the class of an expanded clone; other rows omit it.

NA	TRBV30	TRBJ2-5	NA	TGTGCCTGGAGTGTACAAGTACAAGAGACCCAGTACTTC	CAWSVQVQETQYF
NA	TRBV7-9	TRBJ2-3	NA	TGTGCCAGCGAGAGAGGAACAGATACGCAGTATTTT	CASERGTDTQYF
NA	TRBV19	TRBJ1-3	NA	TGTGCCAGTAGTGCAGGGGCTGGAAACACCATATATTTT	CASSAGAGNTIYF
NA	TRBV11-2	TRBJ2-3	NA	TGTGCCAGCAGCCAAACAACGTTCGCAGATACGCAGTATTTT	CASSQTTFADTQYF
NA	TRBV10-3	TRBJ1-2	NA	TGTGCCATCACCGAGCGGAACTATGGCTACACCTTC	CAITERNYGYTF
NA	TRBV5-1	TRBJ2-4	NA	TGCGCCAGCAGCCTCCGTTACAGGGAGCTAGCCAAAAACATTCAGTACTTC	CASSLRYRELAKNIQYF
TRBD2	TRBV2	TRBJ2-3	NA	TGTGCCAGCAGGGACTGGGACTACACAGATACGCAGTATTTT	CASRDWDYTDTQYF
NA	TRBV7-3	TRBJ2-1	once	TGTGCCAGCAGCTTGGGCGAACGCGTGGATGAGCAGTTCTTC	CASSLGERVDEQFF
TRBD2	TRBV18	TRBJ2-7	NA	TGTGCCAGCTCACCCCTGGGGGGGTCCTACGAGCAGTACTTC	CASSPLGGSYEQYF
NA	TRBV2	TRBJ1-1	NA	TGTGCCAGCAGCGTGACAGGGAACACTGAAGCTTTCTTT	CASSVTGNTEAFF
TRBD2	TRBV24-1	TRBJ2-4	NA	TGTGCCACCAGTGATTGGGGGCTAGCGGGGGCTCAAGGGGCCAAAAACATTCAGTACTTC	CATSDWGLAGAQGAKNIQYF
NA	TRBV3-1/TRBV3-2	TRBJ2-5	NA	TGTGCCAGCAGCCGGGACTTCTGGGAGACCCAGTACTTC	CASSRDFWETQYF
NA	TRBV19	TRBJ1-1	NA	TGTGCCAGTAGCGCCGGAGTTAACACTGAAGCTTTCTTT	CASSAGVNTEAFF
NA	TRBV19	TRBJ2-7	NA	TGTGCCAGTACCACAGGGTCGCGGGGGTTCAACGAGCAGTACTTC	CASTTGSRGFNEQYF
NA	TRBV6-5	TRBJ1-5	NA	TGTGCCAGCAGCCGCGGACAGATGAATCAGCCCCAGCATTTT	CASSRGQMNQPQHF
TRBD1	TRBV27	TRBJ2-7	once	TGTGCCAGCAGTTCCTACGGCACAGGGGTCTACGAGCAGTACTTC	CASSSYGTGVYEQYF
NA	TRBV5-1	TRBJ1-2	few	TGCGCCAGCAGCCCGAGCGGTGACTATGGCTACACCTTC	CASSPSGDYGYTF